This record concerns one T cell receptor beta chain sequence. These data originate in a study of T cell changes during pregnancy in multiple sclerosis. TCRdb keeps only in-frame clones here, not all; method: immunoSEQ multiplex PCR. The profile shows 95,000 to 150,000 clones, about 94% of them singletons. The CDR3 spans 13 residues. In germline, CDR1 is GTSNPN, CDR2 SVGIG (reference sequence). Trimming removed 7 bases at V and 3 bases at J, with 15 bases between. Sequencing was performed on peripheral blood, taken before pregnancy. The chain uses TRBV30 and TRBJ1-2; maybe TRBD1 (6 bases). This clonotype was sampled from a female donor with multiple sclerosis, enrolled in a pregnancy study. In nucleotides, the CDR3 is TGTGCCTTAACCAGGGGAAGGGACTATGGCTACACCTTC. Its translation is CALTRGRDYGYTF.